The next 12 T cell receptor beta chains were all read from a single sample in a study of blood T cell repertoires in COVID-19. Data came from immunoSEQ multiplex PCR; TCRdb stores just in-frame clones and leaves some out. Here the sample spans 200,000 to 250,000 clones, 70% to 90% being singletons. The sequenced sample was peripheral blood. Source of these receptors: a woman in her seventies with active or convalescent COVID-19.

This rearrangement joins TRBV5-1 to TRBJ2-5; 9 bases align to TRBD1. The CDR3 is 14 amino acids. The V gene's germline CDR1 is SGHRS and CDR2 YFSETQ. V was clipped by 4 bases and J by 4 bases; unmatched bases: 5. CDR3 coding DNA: TGCGCCAGCAGCGGGGGACAGGGAAGAGAGACCCAGTACTTC. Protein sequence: CASSGGQGRETQYF.

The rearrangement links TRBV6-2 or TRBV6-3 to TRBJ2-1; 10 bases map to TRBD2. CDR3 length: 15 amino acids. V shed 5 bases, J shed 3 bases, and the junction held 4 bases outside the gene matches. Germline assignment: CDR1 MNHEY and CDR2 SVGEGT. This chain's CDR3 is CASSQLAGYYNEQFF. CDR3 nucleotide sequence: TGTGCCAGCAGTCAACTAGCGGGATACTACAATGAGCAGTTCTTC.

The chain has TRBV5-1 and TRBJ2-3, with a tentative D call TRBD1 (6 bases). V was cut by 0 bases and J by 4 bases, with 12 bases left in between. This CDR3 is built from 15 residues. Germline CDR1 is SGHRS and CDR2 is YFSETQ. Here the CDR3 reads CASSLVQGGADTQYF. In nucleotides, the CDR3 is TGCGCCAGCAGCTTGGTACAGGGTGGGGCAGATACGCAGTATTTT.

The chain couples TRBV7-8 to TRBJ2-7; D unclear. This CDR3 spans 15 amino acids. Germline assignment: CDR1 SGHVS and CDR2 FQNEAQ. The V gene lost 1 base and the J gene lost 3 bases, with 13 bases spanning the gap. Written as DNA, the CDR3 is TGTGCCAGCAGCTTAGGAGCGAGTAGTTTCTACGAGCAGTACTTC. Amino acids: CASSLGASSFYEQYF.

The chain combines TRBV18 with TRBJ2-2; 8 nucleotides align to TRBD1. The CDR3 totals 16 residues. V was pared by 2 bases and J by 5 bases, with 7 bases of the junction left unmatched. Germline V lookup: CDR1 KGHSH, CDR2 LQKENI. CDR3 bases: TGTGCCAGCTCACCAAGGCAGGGGGCAGGAACCGGGGAGCTGTTTTTT. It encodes CASSPRQGAGTGELFF.

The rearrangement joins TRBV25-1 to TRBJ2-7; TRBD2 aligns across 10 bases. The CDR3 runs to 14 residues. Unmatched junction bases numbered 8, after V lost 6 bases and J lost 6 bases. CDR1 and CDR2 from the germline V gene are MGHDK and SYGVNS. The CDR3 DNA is TGTGCCAGCAGCCCGGCGCTAGCGGGAGTCGAGCAGTACTTC. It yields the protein CASSPALAGVEQYF.

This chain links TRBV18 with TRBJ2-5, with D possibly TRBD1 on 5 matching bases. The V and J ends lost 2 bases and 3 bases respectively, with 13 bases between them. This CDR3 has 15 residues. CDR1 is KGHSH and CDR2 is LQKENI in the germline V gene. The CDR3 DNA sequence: TGTGCCAGCTCACCAACGGCAGGGTACGAAGAGACCCAGTACTTC. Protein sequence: CASSPTAGYEETQYF.

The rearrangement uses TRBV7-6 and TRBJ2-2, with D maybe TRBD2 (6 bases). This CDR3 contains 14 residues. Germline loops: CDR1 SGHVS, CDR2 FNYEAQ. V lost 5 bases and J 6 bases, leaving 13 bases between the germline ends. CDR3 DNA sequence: TGTGCCAGCAGCCCTCAGCGGGCCCCCGGGGAGCTGTTTTTT. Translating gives CASSPQRAPGELFF.

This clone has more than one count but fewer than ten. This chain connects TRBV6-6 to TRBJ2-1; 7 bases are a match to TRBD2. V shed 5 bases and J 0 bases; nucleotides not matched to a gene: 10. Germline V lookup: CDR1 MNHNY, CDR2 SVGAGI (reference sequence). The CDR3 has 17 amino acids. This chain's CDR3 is CASSPGTTLGSYNEQFF. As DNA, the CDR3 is TGTGCCAGCAGTCCCGGGACTACCTTGGGCTCCTACAATGAGCAGTTCTTC.

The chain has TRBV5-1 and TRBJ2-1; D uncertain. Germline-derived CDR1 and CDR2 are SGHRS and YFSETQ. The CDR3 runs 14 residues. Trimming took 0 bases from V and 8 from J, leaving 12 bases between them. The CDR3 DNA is TGCGCCAGCAGCTTGGGCCAGGTTTCCCATGAGCAGTTCTTC. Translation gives CASSLGQVSHEQFF.

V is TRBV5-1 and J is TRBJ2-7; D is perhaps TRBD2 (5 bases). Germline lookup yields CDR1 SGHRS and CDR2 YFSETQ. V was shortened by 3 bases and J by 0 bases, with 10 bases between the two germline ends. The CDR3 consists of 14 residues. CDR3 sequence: CASSWTGSSYEQYF. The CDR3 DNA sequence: TGCGCCAGCAGCTGGACTGGAAGCTCCTACGAGCAGTACTTC.

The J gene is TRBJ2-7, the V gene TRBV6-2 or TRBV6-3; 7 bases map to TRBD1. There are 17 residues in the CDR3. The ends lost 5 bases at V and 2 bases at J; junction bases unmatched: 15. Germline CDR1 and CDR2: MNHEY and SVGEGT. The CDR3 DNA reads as TGTGCCAGCAGTCCCTTCACAGGGGCAGGGAGAACCTACGAGCAGTACTTC. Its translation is CASSPFTGAGRTYEQYF.